The sequence of this T cell receptor (beta chain) was determined in a study of T cell responses to AZD1222 COVID-19 vaccine. Study-wide results and caveats: Unmutated variant regions are reportedly the target of nearly half of TCRs that are spike-specific. Spike-spanning, vaccine-associated CD4 TCRs were dominant at 160-218 and 743-854.

For this clone: Antigen unknown.

The protocol was immunoSEQ multiplex PCR, while the TCRdb copy is restricted to in-frame clones and leaves out a portion. The profile covers some 130,000 clones, with 75% to 95% appearing a single time and about 1.9% taken by the ten largest. V was cut by 6 bases and J by 2 bases, with 10 bases left in between. Germline CDR1 is SGDLS and CDR2 is YYNGEE. The CDR3 runs to 13 residues. This receptor was taken from an adult who received the AZD1222 COVID-19 vaccine. V is TRBV9 and J is TRBJ2-3; a possible D gene is TRBD1 (5 bases). The sample here was peripheral blood, taken 28 days after the second AZD1222 dose. CDR3 nucleotide sequence: TGTGCCAGCACCGCCAGGGACACAGATACGCAGTATTTT. Translation gives CASTARDTDTQYF. Using reference TRBV9 and TRBJ2-3 for the parts outside the CDR3, the full variable domain is DSGVTQTPKHLITATGQRVTLRCSPRSGDLSVYWYQQSLDQGLQFLIQYYNGEERAKGNILERFSAQQFPDLHSELNLSSLELGDSALYFCASTARDTDTQYFGPGTRLTVL.